This TCR beta chain was documented in a study of regulatory T cells in long-lasting Graves disease. Looked up from germline, CDR1 is SGHRS and CDR2 is YFSETQ. This CDR3 spans 18 amino acids. V shed 1 base and J shed 0 bases, with 19 bases lying between them. The sample's time point: newly diagnosed GD, antithyroid drugs for less than 3 months. PBMCs were the source of the RNA used for TCR sequencing. This clonotype was picked up one time. To make TCR beta libraries, researchers used iRepertoire HTBI primers and Arm-PCR of CDR3 regions. In TCRdb, the multiplex PCR reads were re-called with MiXCR into one record per CDR3 protein. Here the sample spans hundreds of thousands of distinct CDR3 sequences, roughly 16% being singletons. This sample also appeared in a second study, on T cells in Graves' hyperthyroidism and ophthalmopathy.

Sample: peripheral blood mononuclear cells (PBMCs), taken at new diagnosis, from a patient treated with antithyroid drugs. V is TRBV5-1 and J is TRBJ2-5; D uncertain. The source of this sequence is a woman in her thirties with Graves disease. The CDR3: CASSLQRTSKKYQETQYF. The CDR3 coding sequence is TGCGCCAGCAGCTTGCAAAGGACGAGTAAGAAGTACCAAGAGACCCAGTACTTC. The variable domain in full, completed from reference TRBV5-1 and TRBJ2-5, reads KAGVTQTPRYLIKTRGQQVTLSCSPISGHRSVSWYQQTPGQGLQFLFEYFSETQRNKGNFPGRFSGRQFSNSRSEMNVSTLELGDSALYLCASSLQRTSKKYQETQYFGPGTRLLVL.